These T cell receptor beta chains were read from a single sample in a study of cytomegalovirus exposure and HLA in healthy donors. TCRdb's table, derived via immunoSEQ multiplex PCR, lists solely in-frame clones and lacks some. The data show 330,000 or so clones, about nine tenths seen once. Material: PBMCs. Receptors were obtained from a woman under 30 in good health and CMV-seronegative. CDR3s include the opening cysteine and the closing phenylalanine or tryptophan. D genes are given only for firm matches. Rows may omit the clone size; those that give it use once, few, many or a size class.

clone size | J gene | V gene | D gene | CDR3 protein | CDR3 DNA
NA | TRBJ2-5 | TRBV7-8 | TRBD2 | CASRGYTRGLAGAETQYF | TGTGCCAGCAGGGGTTACACCCGAGGACTAGCGGGAGCTGAGACCCAGTACTTC
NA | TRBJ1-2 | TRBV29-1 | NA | CSVVTVKDFNYGYTF | TGCAGCGTTGTAACGGTTAAAGATTTTAACTATGGCTACACCTTC
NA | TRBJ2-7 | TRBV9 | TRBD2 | CASSVDLGRPGGRGEQYF | TGTGCCAGCAGCGTAGATCTTGGTAGGCCGGGAGGGCGCGGCGAGCAGTACTTC
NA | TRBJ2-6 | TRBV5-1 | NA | CASSLAIMASGANVLTF | TGCGCCAGCAGCTTGGCCATTATGGCCTCTGGGGCCAACGTCCTGACTTTC
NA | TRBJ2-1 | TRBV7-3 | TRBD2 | CASSRSGGEQFF | TGTGCCAGCAGCCGTAGCGGGGGCGAGCAGTTCTTC
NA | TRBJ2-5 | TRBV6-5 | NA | CASSYSGARGETQYF | TGTGCCAGCAGTTACTCGGGGGCGAGAGGAGAGACCCAGTACTTC
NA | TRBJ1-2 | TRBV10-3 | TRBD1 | CAISGGLTGGEVWHYGYTF | TGTGCCATCAGTGGAGGATTGACAGGGGGCGAAGTTTGGCACTATGGCTACACCTTC
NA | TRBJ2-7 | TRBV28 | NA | CASSPLEGTYEQYF | TGTGCCAGCAGCCCCCTGGAGGGGACCTACGAGCAGTACTTC
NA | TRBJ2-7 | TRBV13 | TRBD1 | CASRKLGTGSLGEQYF | TGTGCCAGCAGAAAATTGGGGACAGGGAGTCTCGGCGAGCAGTACTTC
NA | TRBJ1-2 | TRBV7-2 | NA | CASSLTGFLGEGYTF | TGTGCCAGCAGCTTAACAGGGTTTTTAGGGGAAGGCTACACCTTC
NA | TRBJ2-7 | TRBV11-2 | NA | CASSLGRLEQYF | TGTGCCAGCAGCTTAGGGCGGCTGGAGCAGTACTTC
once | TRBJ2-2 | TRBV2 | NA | CASSELFSGELFF | TGTGCCAGCAGTGAACTGTTTTCCGGGGAGCTGTTTTTT
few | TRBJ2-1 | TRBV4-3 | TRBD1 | CASSQEDRGLRNEQFF | TGCGCCAGCAGCCAGGAAGACAGGGGGCTAAGGAATGAGCAGTTCTTC
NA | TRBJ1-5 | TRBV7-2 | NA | CASSLRLAPDQPQHF | TGTGCCAGCAGCCTTCGACTGGCCCCCGATCAGCCCCAGCATTTT
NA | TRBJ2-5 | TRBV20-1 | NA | CRSGSETQYF | TGCAGGAGCGGGTCCGAGACCCAGTACTTC
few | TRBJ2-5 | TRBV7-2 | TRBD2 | CASSFGLEYQETQYF | TGTGCCAGCAGCTTCGGACTAGAGTACCAAGAGACCCAGTACTTC
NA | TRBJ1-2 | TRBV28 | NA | CASSGGPLLGYTF | TGTGCCAGCAGCGGGGGTCCCCTGCTGGGCTACACCTTC
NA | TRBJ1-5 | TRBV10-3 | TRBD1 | CAISQGADSNQPQHF | TGTGCCATCAGTCAGGGGGCGGATAGCAATCAGCCCCAGCATTTT
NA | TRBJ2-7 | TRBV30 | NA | CAWRSGRSYEQYF | TGTGCCTGGAGAAGTGGCCGCTCCTACGAGCAGTACTTC
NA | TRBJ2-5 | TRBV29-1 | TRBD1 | CSVTTGVDETQYF | TGCAGCGTAACCACAGGGGTCGACGAGACCCAGTACTTC
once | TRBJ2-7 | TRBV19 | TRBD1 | CADPQDRGGSGEQYF | TGTGCGGACCCCCAGGACAGGGGCGGATCAGGCGAGCAGTACTTC
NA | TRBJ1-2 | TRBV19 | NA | CASSTVDISANYGYTF | TGTGCCAGTAGTACGGTCGACATCTCAGCTAACTATGGCTACACCTTC
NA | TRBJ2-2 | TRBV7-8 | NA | CASSLWATIDLKKTGELFF | TGTGCCAGCAGCTTATGGGCAACGATAGACCTCAAAAAGACCGGGGAGCTGTTTTTT
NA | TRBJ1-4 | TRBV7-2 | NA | CASSLNPVSEKLFF | TGTGCCAGCAGCTTAAATCCAGTTTCCGAAAAACTGTTTTTT
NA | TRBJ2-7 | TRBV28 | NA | CASAPSGVSYEQYF | TGTGCCAGTGCTCCCTCAGGTGTTTCGTACGAGCAGTACTTC
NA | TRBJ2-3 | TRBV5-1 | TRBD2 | CASSWGGTSGSTDTQYF | TGCGCCAGCAGCTGGGGGGGCACTAGCGGGAGTACAGATACGCAGTATTTT
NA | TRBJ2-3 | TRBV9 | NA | CASSVTSSSTDTQYF | TGTGCCAGCAGCGTAACTTCTTCTAGCACAGATACGCAGTATTTT
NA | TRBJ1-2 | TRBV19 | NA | CASSTTTATNYGYTF | TGTGCCAGTAGTACCACGACAGCCACCAACTATGGCTACACCTTC
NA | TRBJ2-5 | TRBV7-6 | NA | CASSLGSGGAQETQYF | TGTGCCAGCAGCTTAGGGTCTGGGGGGGCCCAAGAGACCCAGTACTTC
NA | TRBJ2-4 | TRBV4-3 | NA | CASSQEPPGSIAKNIQYF | TGCGCCAGCAGCCAAGAGCCCCCAGGTTCTATAGCCAAAAACATTCAGTACTTC
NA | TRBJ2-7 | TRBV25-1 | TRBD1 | CASSELGRGQGKSYEQYF | TGTGCCAGCAGTGAATTGGGGAGGGGACAGGGTAAATCCTACGAGCAGTACTTC